Sequencing of this T cell receptor (beta chain) was carried out in a study of blood T cell repertoires in COVID-19. It was during active infection that Seattle patients were enrolled and then longitudinally followed. This CDR3 spans 13 amino acids. V lost 2 bases and J 8 bases, leaving 12 bases between the germline ends. Germline CDR1 is MNHEY and CDR2 is SMNVEV (reference sequence). Original data processing: Estimates of nucleated cell counts were drawn from the amplification of reference gene primers. The table came from immunoSEQ multiplex PCR; TCRdb's copy has only in-frame clones and leaves some out. V, J and clone size are taken as reported in that table, and D and trimming were inferred from the DNA itself. Of approximately 210,000 clones listed, about 80% were seen once; the top ten hold over 6%.

The chain carries TRBV27 and TRBJ1-2, with D possibly matching TRBD1 (6 bases). The receptor's source is a woman aged 80 or older with COVID-19, enrolled during active disease. The sequenced sample consisted of peripheral blood. The CDR3 loop is CASSLRGQKGYTF. DNA of the CDR3: TGTGCCAGCAGTTTAAGGGGACAAAAAGGCTACACCTTC.